This T cell receptor (beta chain) comes out of a study of post-analysis software for immune sequencing data. Regarding the study as a whole: When the samples were clustered directly with F measure, those that had been prepared in the same batch showed strong co-clustering. Five or six TRBV segments appeared more often in patients than in controls, and TRBV5-6, TRBV5-1 and TRBV20-1 were among these. Significantly lower normalized Chao1 diversity was found in patients with multiple sclerosis relative to controls.

CDR1 is MNHEY and CDR2 is SVGEGT in the germline V gene. The V segment lost 6 bases and the J segment 2 bases; nucleotides outside the gene matches: 3. CDR3 length equals 14 residues. This clonotype was seen a handful of times. Its specificity is unknown. Unique molecular identifiers were built into the TCR beta cDNA libraries. TCRdb analysed the PCR reads with MiXCR anew, one entry per CDR3 protein. The sample consists of some 190,000 distinct CDR3 sequences, about 30% of them appearing once. The sequenced sample was blood. The chain is built from TRBV6-2 or TRBV6-3 and TRBJ2-7; TRBD2 agrees at 11 bases. The clonotype was recovered from a girl aged 2-17 years with multiple sclerosis. The CDR3 loop is CASSGLAGTYEQYF. DNA of the CDR3: TGTGCCAGCAGCGGACTAGCGGGTACCTACGAGCAGTACTTC.